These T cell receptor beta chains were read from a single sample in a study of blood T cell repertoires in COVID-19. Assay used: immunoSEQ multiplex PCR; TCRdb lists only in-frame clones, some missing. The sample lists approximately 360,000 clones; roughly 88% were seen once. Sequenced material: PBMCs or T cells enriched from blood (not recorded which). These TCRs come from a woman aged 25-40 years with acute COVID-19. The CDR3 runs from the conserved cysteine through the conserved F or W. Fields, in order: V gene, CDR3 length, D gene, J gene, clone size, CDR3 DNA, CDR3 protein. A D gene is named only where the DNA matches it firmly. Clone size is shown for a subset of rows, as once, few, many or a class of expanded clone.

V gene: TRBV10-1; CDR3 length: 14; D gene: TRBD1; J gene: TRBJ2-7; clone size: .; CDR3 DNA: TGCGCCAGCAGTCAAACCGGGACAGGGAACGAGCAGTACTTC; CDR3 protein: CASSQTGTGNEQYF
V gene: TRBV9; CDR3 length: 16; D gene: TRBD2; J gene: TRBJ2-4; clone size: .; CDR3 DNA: TGTGCCAGCAGCGTAGGGGGGACTAGCGGCAAAAACATTCAGTACTTC; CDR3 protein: CASSVGGTSGKNIQYF
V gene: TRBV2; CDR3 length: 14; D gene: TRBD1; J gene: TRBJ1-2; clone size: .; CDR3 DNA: TGTGCCAGCAGTCCCGGACAGGCCAACTATGGCTACACCTTC; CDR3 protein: CASSPGQANYGYTF
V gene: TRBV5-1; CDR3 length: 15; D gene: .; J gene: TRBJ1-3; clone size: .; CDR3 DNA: TGCGCCAGCAGCTTGTCTCCAACACCCGGAAACACCATATATTTT; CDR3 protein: CASSLSPTPGNTIYF
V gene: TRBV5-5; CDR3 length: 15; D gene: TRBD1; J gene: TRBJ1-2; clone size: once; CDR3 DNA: TGTGCCAGCAGCTCCTGGGACAGACCTAACTATGGCTACACCTTC; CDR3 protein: CASSSWDRPNYGYTF
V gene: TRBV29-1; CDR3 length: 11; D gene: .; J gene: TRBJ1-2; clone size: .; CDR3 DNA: TGCAGCGTCGTACAGCTCTATGGCTACACCTTC; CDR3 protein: CSVVQLYGYTF
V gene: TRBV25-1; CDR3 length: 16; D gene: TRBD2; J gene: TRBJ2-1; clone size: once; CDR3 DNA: TGTGCCAGCAGCGAGGGGACTAGCTCCTCCTACAATGAGCAGTTCTTC; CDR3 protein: CASSEGTSSSYNEQFF
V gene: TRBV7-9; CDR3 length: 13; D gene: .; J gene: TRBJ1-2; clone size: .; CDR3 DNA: TGTGCCAGCAGGCCTGCGGCCCTCTATGGCTACACCTTC; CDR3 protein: CASRPAALYGYTF
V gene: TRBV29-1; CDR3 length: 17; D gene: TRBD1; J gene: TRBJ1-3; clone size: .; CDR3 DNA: TGCAGCGTTGCCAGGACAGGGAGCCCCAGCTCTGGAAACACCATATATTTT; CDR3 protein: CSVARTGSPSSGNTIYF
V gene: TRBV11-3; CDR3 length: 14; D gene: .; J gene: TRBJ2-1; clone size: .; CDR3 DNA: TGTGCCAGCAGCCGCCGGGCCCCAGGGGATGAGCAGTTCTTC; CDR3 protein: CASSRRAPGDEQFF
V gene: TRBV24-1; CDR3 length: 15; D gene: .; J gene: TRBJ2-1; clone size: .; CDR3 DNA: TGTGCCACCAGTGACCAGGGGGGCTCCCACAATGAGCAGTTCTTC; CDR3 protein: CATSDQGGSHNEQFF
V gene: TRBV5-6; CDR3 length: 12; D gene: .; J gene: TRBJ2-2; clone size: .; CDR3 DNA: TGTGCCAGCGAAAACTACACCGGGGAGCTGTTTTTT; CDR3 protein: CASENYTGELFF
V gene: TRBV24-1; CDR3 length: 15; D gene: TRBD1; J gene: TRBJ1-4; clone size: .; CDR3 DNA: TGTGCCACCAGTGCGGGACAGGCCAACCGTGAAAAACTGTTTTTT; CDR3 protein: CATSAGQANREKLFF
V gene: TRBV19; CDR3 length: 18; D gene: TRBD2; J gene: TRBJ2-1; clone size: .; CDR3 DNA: TGTGCCAGTAGCCGAAATAGACTAGCGGGGGTAACCTACAATGAGCAGTTCTTC; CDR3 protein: CASSRNRLAGVTYNEQFF
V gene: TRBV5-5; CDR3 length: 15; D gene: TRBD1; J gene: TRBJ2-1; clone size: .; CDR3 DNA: TGTGCCAGCACCGTGCAGGGGGCGGCCTACAATGAGCAGTTCTTC; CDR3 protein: CASTVQGAAYNEQFF
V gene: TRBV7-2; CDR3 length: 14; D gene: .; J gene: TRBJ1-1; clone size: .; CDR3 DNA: TGTGCCAGCAGCTACAGGGTGGAAGGCACTGAAGCTTTCTTT; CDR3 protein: CASSYRVEGTEAFF
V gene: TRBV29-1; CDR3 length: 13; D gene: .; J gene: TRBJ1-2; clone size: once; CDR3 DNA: TGCAGCGCCGGATTGGAGGCGGCCCTTGGCTACACCTTC; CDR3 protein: CSAGLEAALGYTF
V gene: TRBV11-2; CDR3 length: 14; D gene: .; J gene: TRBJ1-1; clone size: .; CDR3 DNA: TGTGCCAGCAGCTCCATGGAGGCCTGGCCTGAAGCTTTCTTT; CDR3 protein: CASSSMEAWPEAFF
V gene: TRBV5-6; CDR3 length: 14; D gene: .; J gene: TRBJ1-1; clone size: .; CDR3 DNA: TGTGCCAGCAGCTTGGTGGGGGCGAACACTGAAGCTTTCTTT; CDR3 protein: CASSLVGANTEAFF
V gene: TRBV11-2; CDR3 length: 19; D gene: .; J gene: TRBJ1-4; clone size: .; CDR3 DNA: TGTGCCAGCAGCCCCCTGACAGGTTTCTACCCCGGAGTTAATGAAAAACTGTTTTTT; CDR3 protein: CASSPLTGFYPGVNEKLFF
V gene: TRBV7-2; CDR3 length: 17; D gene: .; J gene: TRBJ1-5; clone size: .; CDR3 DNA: TGTGCCAGCAGCTTTCCCCTTTCAGGGGAGACCGTCCAGCCCCAGCATTTT; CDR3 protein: CASSFPLSGETVQPQHF
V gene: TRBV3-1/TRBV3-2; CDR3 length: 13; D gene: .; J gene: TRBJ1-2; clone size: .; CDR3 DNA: TGTGCCAGCACAGGGAACAGGAGGGGCGGCTACACCTTC; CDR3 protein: CASTGNRRGGYTF
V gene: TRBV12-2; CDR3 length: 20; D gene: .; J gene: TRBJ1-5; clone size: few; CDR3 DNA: TGTGCAAGTCGCTTAGTGACCTCCGGGACAGGGGGCCCTTTCAATCAGCCCCAGCATTTT; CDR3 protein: CASRLVTSGTGGPFNQPQHF
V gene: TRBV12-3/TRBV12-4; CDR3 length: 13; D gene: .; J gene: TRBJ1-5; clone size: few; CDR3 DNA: TGTGCCAGCAGTTGGGACACTAATCAGCCCCAGCATTTT; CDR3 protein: CASSWDTNQPQHF
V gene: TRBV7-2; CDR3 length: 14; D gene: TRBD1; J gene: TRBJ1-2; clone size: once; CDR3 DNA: TGTGCCAGCAGCTTGAGGGACAGCTACTATGGCTACACCTTC; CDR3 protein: CASSLRDSYYGYTF
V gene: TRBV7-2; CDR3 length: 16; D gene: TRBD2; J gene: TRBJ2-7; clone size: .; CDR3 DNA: TGTGCCAGCAGCTTCCGGCCTGGCTTAGCGGGCTACGAGCAGTACTTC; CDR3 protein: CASSFRPGLAGYEQYF
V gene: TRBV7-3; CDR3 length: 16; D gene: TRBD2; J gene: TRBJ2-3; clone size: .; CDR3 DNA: TGTGCCAGCAGCACCGACTCGACTAGCGGGGCCAATACGCAGTATTTT; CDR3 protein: CASSTDSTSGANTQYF
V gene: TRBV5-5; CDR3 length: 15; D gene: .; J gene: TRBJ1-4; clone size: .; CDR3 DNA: TGTGCCAGCAGCTTGGGGCGGGGGTCTAATGAAAAACTGTTTTTT; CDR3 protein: CASSLGRGSNEKLFF
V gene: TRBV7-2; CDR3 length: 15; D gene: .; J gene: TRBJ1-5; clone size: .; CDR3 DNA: TGTGCCAGCAGCTTACGACAGTATAGCAATCAGCCCCAGCATTTT; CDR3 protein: CASSLRQYSNQPQHF
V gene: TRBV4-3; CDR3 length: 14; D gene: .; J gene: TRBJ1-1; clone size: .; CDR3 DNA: TGCGCCAGCAGCCAGGGCACCAAAAACACTGAAGCTTTCTTT; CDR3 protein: CASSQGTKNTEAFF
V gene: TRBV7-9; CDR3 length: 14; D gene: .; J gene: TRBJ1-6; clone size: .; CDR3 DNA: TGTGCCAGCTCAGGGGAGACCTATAATTCACCCCTCCACTTT; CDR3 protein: CASSGETYNSPLHF
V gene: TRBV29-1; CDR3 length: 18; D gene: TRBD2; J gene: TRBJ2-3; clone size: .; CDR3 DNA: TGCAGCGTTACCCATCGGGGACTAGCGGGGGGATTCACAGATACGCAGTATTTT; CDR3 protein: CSVTHRGLAGGFTDTQYF
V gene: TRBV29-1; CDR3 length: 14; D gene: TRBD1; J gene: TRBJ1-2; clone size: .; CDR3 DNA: TGCAGCGTTGCCGGACAGGGGGCATTGTGGGGCTACACCTTC; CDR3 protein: CSVAGQGALWGYTF
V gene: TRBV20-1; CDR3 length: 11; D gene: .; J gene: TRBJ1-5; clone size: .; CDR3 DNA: TGCAGTGCTAGAGACCGTTGGCCCCAGCATTTT; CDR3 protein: CSARDRWPQHF
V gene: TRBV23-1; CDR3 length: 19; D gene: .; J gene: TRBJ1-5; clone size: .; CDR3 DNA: TGCGCCAGCAGTCAATCAGAATCCGACAGACCCTATAGCAATCAGCCCCAGCATTTT; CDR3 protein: CASSQSESDRPYSNQPQHF
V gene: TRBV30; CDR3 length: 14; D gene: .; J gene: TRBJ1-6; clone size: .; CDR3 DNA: TGTGCCTGTCAGGACAGTACTTATAATTCACCCCTCCACTTT; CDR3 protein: CACQDSTYNSPLHF
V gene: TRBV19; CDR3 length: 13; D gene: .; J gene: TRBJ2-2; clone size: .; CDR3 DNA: TGTGCCAGTAGTATAAGGGGCACCGGGGAGCTGTTTTTT; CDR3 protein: CASSIRGTGELFF
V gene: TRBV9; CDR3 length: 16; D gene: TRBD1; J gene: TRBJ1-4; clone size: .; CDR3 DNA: TGTGCCAGCAGCGCGCTACAGGGGGCAACTAATGAAAAACTGTTTTTT; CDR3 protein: CASSALQGATNEKLFF
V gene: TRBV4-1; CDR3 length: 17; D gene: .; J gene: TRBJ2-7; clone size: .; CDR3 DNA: TGCGCCAGCAGCCAAGGGAGGGGTACAACATGGACCTACGAGCAGTACTTC; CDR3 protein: CASSQGRGTTWTYEQYF
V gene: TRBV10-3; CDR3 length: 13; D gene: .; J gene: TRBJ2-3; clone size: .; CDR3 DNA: TGTGCCACCAGGACAGACCCTACAGATACGCAGTATTTT; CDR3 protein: CATRTDPTDTQYF
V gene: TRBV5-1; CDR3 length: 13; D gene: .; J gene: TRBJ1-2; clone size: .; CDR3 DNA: TGCGCCAGCAGCGCCAGGGAACGCTATGGCTACACCTTC; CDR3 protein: CASSARERYGYTF
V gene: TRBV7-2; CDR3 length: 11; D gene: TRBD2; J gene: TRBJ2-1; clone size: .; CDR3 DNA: TGTGCCAGGATAATGGGCGGGACTAGCTTCTTC; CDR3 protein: CARIMGGTSFF
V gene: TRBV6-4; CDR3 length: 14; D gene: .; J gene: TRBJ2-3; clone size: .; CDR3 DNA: TGTGCCAGCAGTCCCGGGGATAGCACAGATACGCAGTATTTT; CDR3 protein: CASSPGDSTDTQYF
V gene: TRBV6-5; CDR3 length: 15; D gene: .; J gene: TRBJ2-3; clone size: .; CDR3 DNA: TGTGCCAGCAGGGGCGGGAAGGGAGGCACAGATACGCAGTATTTT; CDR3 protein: CASRGGKGGTDTQYF
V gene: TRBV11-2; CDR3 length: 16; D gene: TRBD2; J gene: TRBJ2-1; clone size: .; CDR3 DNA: TGTGCCAGCAGCCCCGGACTAGCGGGGGGGCGAAGTGAGCAGTTCTTC; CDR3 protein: CASSPGLAGGRSEQFF
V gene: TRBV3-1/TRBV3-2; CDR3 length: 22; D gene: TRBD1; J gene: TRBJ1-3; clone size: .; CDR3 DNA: TGTGCCAGCAGCCAAGGGGGATGGGACAGGGGTGTCGACTCCCGCTCTGGAAACACCATATATTTT; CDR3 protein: CASSQGGWDRGVDSRSGNTIYF
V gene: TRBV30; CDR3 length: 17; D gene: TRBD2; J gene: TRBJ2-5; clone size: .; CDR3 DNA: TGTGCCTGGAGTCCTAGGACTAGCGGGGGGGCCTGGGAGACCCAGTACTTC; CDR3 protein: CAWSPRTSGGAWETQYF
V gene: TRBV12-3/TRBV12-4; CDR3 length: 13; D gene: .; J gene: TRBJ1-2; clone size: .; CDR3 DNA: TGTGCAAGTCAAGGGGCCGCTAACTATGGCTACACCTTC; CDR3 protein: CASQGAANYGYTF
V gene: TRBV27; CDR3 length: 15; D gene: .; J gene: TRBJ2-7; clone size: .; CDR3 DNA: TGTGCCAGCCGAAGGAGACAGGCCGAGAATTACGAGCAGTACTTC; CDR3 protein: CASRRRQAENYEQYF
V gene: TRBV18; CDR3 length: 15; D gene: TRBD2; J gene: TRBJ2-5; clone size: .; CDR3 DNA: TGTGCCAGCTCGTCACAACTAGCGGGGGGGGAGACCCAGTACTTC; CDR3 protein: CASSSQLAGGETQYF
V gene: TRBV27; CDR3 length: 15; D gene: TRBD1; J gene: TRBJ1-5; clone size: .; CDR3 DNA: TGTGCCAGCAGTTTAGTTGGGACAGGGGGCCAGCCCCAGCATTTT; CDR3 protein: CASSLVGTGGQPQHF
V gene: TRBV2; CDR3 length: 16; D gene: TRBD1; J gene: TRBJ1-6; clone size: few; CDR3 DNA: TGTGCCAGCGGGGTAGACAGGGGCTCCTATAATTCACCCCTCCACTTT; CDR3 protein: CASGVDRGSYNSPLHF
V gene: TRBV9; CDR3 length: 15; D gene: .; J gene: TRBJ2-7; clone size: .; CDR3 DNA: TGTGCCAGCAGCGTAGGGACTGGGAGCTCCTACGAGCAGTACTTC; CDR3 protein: CASSVGTGSSYEQYF
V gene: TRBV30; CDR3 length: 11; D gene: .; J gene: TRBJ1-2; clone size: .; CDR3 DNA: TGTGCCTGGAGTAGAGGAGGGGGCTACACCTTC; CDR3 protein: CAWSRGGGYTF
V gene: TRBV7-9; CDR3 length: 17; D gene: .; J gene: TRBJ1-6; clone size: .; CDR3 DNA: TGTGCCAGCAGCTTCGACAGGAAGAGCTCCTATAATTCACCCCTCCACTTT; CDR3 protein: CASSFDRKSSYNSPLHF